This entry lists 6 T cell receptor beta chains sequenced from one sample in a study of OX40 agonist ivuxolimab in advanced cancers. Using immunoSEQ multiplex PCR, the repertoire was profiled, and TCRdb retains in-frame clones only, with some absent. The table records around 62,000 clones, over 80% of them present only once. The source was CD4+ or CD8+ T cells sorted from blood, collected in a trial of the OX40 agonist ivuxolimab. Every receptor here comes from an adult with an advanced solid tumor such as melanoma, head and neck, liver or kidney cancer.

In nucleotides, the CDR3 is TGTGCCTGTACCGTCTTAGGGAGCTCCTATAATTCACCCCTCCACTTT. This encodes CACTVLGSSYNSPLHF. The rearrangement links TRBV30 to TRBJ1-6; D is unresolved. This CDR3 comprises 16 residues. Trimming took 6 bases from V and 0 from J, leaving 15 bases between them. Germline V CDR1 and CDR2: GTSNPN, SVGIG (reference sequence). The full variable domain, with the rest looked up from reference TRBV30 and TRBJ1-6, is SQTIHQWPATLVQPVGSPLSLECTVEGTSNPNLYWYRQAAGRGLQLLFYSVGIGQISSEVPQNLSASRPQDRQFILSSKKLLLSDSGFYLCACTVLGSSYNSPLHFGNGTRLTVT.

CDR3 DNA: TGTGCCAGCAGCGGACTAGCGGGAAGGATAGAGACCCAGTACTTC. Residues: CASSGLAGRIETQYF. The chain recombines TRBV6-1 with TRBJ2-5, with 12 bases lining up with TRBD2. V shed 6 bases and J 4 bases; nucleotides not matched to a gene: 6. Germline values: CDR1 MNHNS, CDR2 SASEGT. The CDR3 is 15 residues long.

V and J are TRBV7-9 and TRBJ2-1, with 8 bases lining up with TRBD2. The V gene's germline CDR1 is SEHNR and CDR2 FQNEAQ (reference sequence). The CDR3 extends over 15 amino acids. After removal of 3 bases from V and 7 bases from J, the junction contained 8 bases not matched to a gene. The CDR3 loop is CASSFLTGGRNEQFF. The CDR3 DNA follows: TGTGCCAGCAGCTTTCTCACGGGCGGGAGGAATGAGCAGTTCTTC.

The V and J genes are TRBV5-1 and TRBJ1-2; 7 bases fit TRBD1. CDR3 length: 16 amino acids. Germline V gives CDR1 SGHRS, CDR2 YFSETQ. The V segment lost 4 bases and the J segment 5 bases; nucleotides outside the gene matches: 14. The CDR3 is CASSQGGSGREYGYTF. Here the CDR3 DNA reads TGCGCCAGCAGCCAGGGGGGGTCCGGCAGGGAGTATGGCTACACCTTC. Full variable domain (missing parts from reference TRBV5-1 and TRBJ1-2): KAGVTQTPRYLIKTRGQQVTLSCSPISGHRSVSWYQQTPGQGLQFLFEYFSETQRNKGNFPGRFSGRQFSNSRSEMNVSTLELGDSALYLCASSQGGSGREYGYTFGSGTRLTVV.

This chain links TRBV18 with TRBJ2-7; D may be TRBD1 or TRBD2 (6 bases each). Trimming removed 5 bases at V and 5 bases at J, with 13 bases between. The CDR3 has 13 residues. Per germline, CDR1 KGHSH and CDR2 LQKENI. CDR3 nucleotide sequence: TGTGCCAGCTCAAACAGGGAGGAGAACGAGCAGTACTTC. Amino acids: CASSNREENEQYF.

The chain combines TRBV27 with TRBJ1-5; D gene unclear. The CDR3 runs 15 residues. The V gene's germline CDR1 is MNHEY and CDR2 SMNVEV (reference sequence). With 0 bases removed from V and 2 bases from J, the gap between germline ends came to 8 bases. The CDR3 reads CASSLSLLGNQPQHF. In DNA form, the CDR3 reads TGTGCCAGCAGTTTATCCCTTCTAGGCAATCAGCCCCAGCATTTT.